The present entry profiles one T cell receptor beta chain with its context. This clone has more than one count but fewer than ten. The antigen it binds to is not known. Qualities for individual bases were not recorded, and no much larger clone is one base off. The immunoSEQ Assay, a bias-controlled multiplex PCR, was used to amplify TCRbeta CDR3 regions from genomic DNA. Processing in the source paper ran as follows. The number of nucleated cells in each sample was estimated by amplification of reference gene primers within the assay. To quantify the absolute abundance of each unique TCRbeta CDR3 rearrangement, sequence reads were collapsed and filtered. Productive Simpson clonality was computed per sample as the square root of Simpson's diversity index over productive rearrangements. The immuneACCESS repertoire file appears here via TCRdb, limited to in-frame rearrangements. These files lack a portion of the clones; in checked studies, under half of the deficit traces to unresolved V genes, and the cause of the others is not known. That table supplies the V and J calls and clone size; D and trimming were determined from the DNA. The sample yields fewer than 350,000 clones; 75% to 90% were counted once. The ten largest account for about 2.5% of the sample.

The sample comes from a study of blood T cell repertoires in COVID-19 (dated by TCRdb to the early 2020s). As for the study more broadly: The collaborator samples originated in the United States, Italy and Spain and spanned the acute and convalescent phases of COVID-19. Samples were obtained from the ongoing ImmuneRACE study (first 160 participants) and from 1,254 subjects provided by 6 global collaborators. Where available, HLA class I and class II types were taken from metadata supplied by the sample provider and were not determined by assay-based typing. A de-identified subject ID, COVID-19 status, age in years and sex were almost always included in the sample metadata. Deeply sampled blood TCRbeta repertoires from subjects exposed to, actively infected with, or recovered from COVID-19 were included in the dataset. The prospective study material was composed of cDNA or gDNA derived from T cells, B-cell-depleted T cells, or PBMCs. The repertoires were made available in a free public database intended to serve as a resource for research on the immune response to SARS-CoV-2. On the study overall, not on this receptor specifically: The amount of clinical and demographic metadata varied by source and participant and was provided uncurated.

Participants in the prospective study were enrolled through a virtual design, were aged about 18 to 100 years, and lived in approximately 25 United States geographic areas. In the prospective study, participants were assigned to cohorts based on the clinical history participants reported in a screening survey and a study questionnaire. ImmuneRACE Cohort 3 recovered participants were defined by two consecutive negative NP/OP PCR tests, healthcare professional clearance, or symptom resolution. Each participant in the prospective study had whole blood, serum and a nasopharyngeal or oropharyngeal swab collected by mobile phlebotomists. Additional blood draws and questionnaires over a 2-month period could optionally be provided by prospective study participants. Prospective study blood samples were shipped either frozen or at room temperature before DNA extraction. CDR1 and CDR2, looked up from the germline V gene, are SNHLY and FYNNEI. Counted from cysteine to phenylalanine, this CDR3 has 13 amino acids. Only the CDR3 portion is preserved as DNA: 39 bases, with reading frame beginning at the first base. The V end loses 3 bases and the J end loses 7 bases, and a stretch of 10 bases separates them.

Material: PBMCs or T cells enriched from blood (not recorded which). The TCR was taken from a woman aged 45-59 years who had recovered from COVID-19. The chain is made from TRBV2 and TRBJ1-5, and the D gene may be TRBD1, 6 bases matching. CDR3 loop: CASSEGQRQPQHF. The DNA sequence is as follows: TGTGCCAGCAGTGAGGGACAAAGGCAGCCCCAGCATTTT.